This T cell receptor (beta chain) appears in the sequencing data of a study of blood T cell repertoires in COVID-19 (dated by TCRdb to 2020 to 2021). About the investigation overall: Samples from collaborators originated in the United States, Italy and Spain and spanned both the acute and convalescent phases of COVID-19. The material from the prospective study consisted of cDNA or gDNA derived from T cells, B-cell-depleted T cells, or PBMCs. Deeply sampled blood TCRbeta repertoires from subjects exposed to, actively infected with, or recovered from COVID-19 were included in the dataset. The repertoires were released in a freely available public database meant as a resource for research on the immune response to SARS-CoV-2. The samples were drawn from two sources: the first 160 participants of the ongoing ImmuneRACE study, and about 1,300 subjects contributed by 6 global collaborators. A de-identified subject ID, COVID-19 status, age in years and sex were almost always included in the sample metadata. Where available, HLA class I and class II types were obtained from metadata supplied by the sample provider rather than from assay-based typing. Beyond this particular receptor, the publication reports: How much clinical and demographic metadata was included differed by source and by participant, and the metadata was provided uncurated.

A note on this clone: The specificity of this receptor is unknown. No base-level quality is on record; no much larger clone is a single base apart.

Looking up the germline V gene yields CDR1 MDHEN and CDR2 SYDVKM. Its CDR3 holds 15 amino acids, cysteine through phenylalanine. Only the CDR3 DNA stays, 45 bases, in frame from base 1. The germline V and J ends show losses of 4 bases and 8 bases respectively, and no gene match explains 12 bases of the junction. In the prospective study, participants were roughly 18 to 95 years old, resided in about two dozen geographic areas of the United States, and were enrolled through a virtual design. To assign participants to cohorts, the prospective study relied on clinical history that participants themselves reported in a screening survey and a study questionnaire. In the prospective study, mobile phlebotomists collected whole blood, serum and a nasopharyngeal or oropharyngeal swab from each participant. Additional blood draws and questionnaires over a 2-month period could optionally be provided by prospective study participants. Prospective study blood samples were shipped either frozen or at room temperature before DNA extraction.

TCRbeta CDR3 regions were amplified from genomic DNA by means of the immunoSEQ Assay, a bias-controlled multiplex PCR. Regarding the original processing steps: Nucleated cell counts per sample were estimated from amplification of reference gene primers within the assay. To quantify the absolute abundance of each unique TCRbeta CDR3 rearrangement, sequence reads were collapsed and filtered. For each sample, productive Simpson clonality was calculated as the square root of Simpson's diversity index across productive rearrangements. TCRdb mirrors the immuneACCESS table, restricted to in-frame sequences. Some clones are absent from its copies; in checked studies, under half trace to an unresolved V gene, and the reason for the others is unknown. V and J calls and clone size are those listed in that table; D and trimming were worked out from the DNA. The sample table contains some 290,000 clones; only one count was recorded for roughly 91% of them. The top ten clonotypes cover approximately 2.4% of the sample.

Source material: PBMCs or T cells enriched from blood (not recorded which). The sequence links TRBV28 to TRBJ1-1; 8 bases in between match TRBD1. The source of this sequence is a woman aged 40 to 50 with acute COVID-19. The CDR3 protein sequence reads: CASSSLGQGGVEAFF. The DNA sequence is as follows: TGTGCCAGCAGTTCCCTCGGACAGGGAGGTGTAGAAGCTTTCTTT.